The T cell receptor (beta chain) described here comes from a study of lymphopenia after photon versus proton radiotherapy. TCRdb's copy holds only in-frame clones and misses some; the assay was immunoSEQ multiplex PCR. The sample lists roughly 30,000 clones, about four fifths occurring once. CDR1 SNHLY and CDR2 FYNNEI come from the germline V gene. V was pared by 5 bases and J by 3 bases, with 15 bases of the junction left unmatched. The CDR3 sequence is 18 residues long. Study observations and caveats: After lymphocyte nadir, photon-treated repertoires showed oligoclonal expansion, especially CD8+ Temra. Post-nadir TCR diversity decline inversely tracked overall survival among those who died.

Concerning this clone itself: Its antigen remains unknown.

This chain uses TRBV2 with TRBJ2-1, with 8 nucleotides matching TRBD2. The sequencing here drew on peripheral blood, taken from a patient treated with photon-based radiotherapy. The receptor was derived from a man in his forties or fifties with gastric cancer. This chain's CDR3 is CASSRGGRANTIYNEQFF. The CDR3 DNA is TGTGCCAGCAGTCGGGGGGGCAGGGCCAATACAATCTACAATGAGCAGTTCTTC.